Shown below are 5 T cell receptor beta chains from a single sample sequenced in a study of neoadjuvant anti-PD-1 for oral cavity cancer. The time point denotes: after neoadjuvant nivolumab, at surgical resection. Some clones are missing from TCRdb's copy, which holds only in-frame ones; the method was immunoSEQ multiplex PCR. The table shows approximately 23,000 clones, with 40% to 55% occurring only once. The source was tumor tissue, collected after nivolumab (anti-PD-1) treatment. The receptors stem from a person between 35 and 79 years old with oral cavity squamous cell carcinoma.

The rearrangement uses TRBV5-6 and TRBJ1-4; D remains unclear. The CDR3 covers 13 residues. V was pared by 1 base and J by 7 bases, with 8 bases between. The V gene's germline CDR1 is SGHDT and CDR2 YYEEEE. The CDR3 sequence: CASSLPRGEKLFF. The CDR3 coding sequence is TGTGCCAGCAGCTTGCCGCGGGGTGAAAAACTGTTTTTT.

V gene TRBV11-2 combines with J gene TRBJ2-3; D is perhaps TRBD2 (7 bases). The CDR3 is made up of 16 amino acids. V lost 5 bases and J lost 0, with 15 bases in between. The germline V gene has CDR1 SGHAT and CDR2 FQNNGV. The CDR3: CASSRGGGGSTDTQYF. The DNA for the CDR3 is TGTGCCAGCAGCCGGGGAGGGGGGGGCAGCACAGATACGCAGTATTTT.

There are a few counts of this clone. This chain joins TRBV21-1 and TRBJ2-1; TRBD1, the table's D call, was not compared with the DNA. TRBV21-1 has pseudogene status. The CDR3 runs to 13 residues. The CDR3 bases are TGTGCCAGCCCGGGACAGTCATACAATGAGCAGTTCTTC. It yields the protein CASPGQSYNEQFF.

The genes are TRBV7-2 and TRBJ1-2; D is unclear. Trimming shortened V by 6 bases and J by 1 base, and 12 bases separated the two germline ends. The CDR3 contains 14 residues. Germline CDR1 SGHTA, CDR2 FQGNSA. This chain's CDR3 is CASRAFTDNYGYTF. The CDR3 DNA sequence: TGTGCCAGCAGAGCGTTCACAGATAACTATGGCTACACCTTC. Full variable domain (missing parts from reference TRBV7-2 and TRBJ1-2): GAGVSQSPSNKVTEKGKDVELRCDPISGHTALYWYRQSLGQGLEFLIYFQGNSAPDKSGLPSDRFSAERTGGSVSTLTIQRTQQEDSAVYLCASRAFTDNYGYTFGSGTRLTVV.

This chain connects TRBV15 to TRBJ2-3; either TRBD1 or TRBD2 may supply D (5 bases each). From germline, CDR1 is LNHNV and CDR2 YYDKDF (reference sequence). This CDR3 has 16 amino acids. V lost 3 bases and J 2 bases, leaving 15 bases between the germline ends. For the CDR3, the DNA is TGTGCCACCAGCAGCCTCCGGGACGGGAACACAGATACGCAGTATTTT. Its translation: CATSSLRDGNTDTQYF.